This T cell receptor (beta chain) stems from a study of response to subunit inactivated influenza vaccine. Each CDR3 protein gets one entry after TCRdb re-called the RT-PCR reads with MiXCR. There are 500,000 or so distinct CDR3 sequences in the sample; approximately 17% occur only once, and about 3% lies in the top ten. The CDR3 loop spans 15 amino acids. V lost 6 bases to trimming and J lost 4 bases, with 16 bases between them. The gene calls are TRBV12-3 or TRBV12-4 and TRBJ2-1, with D possibly matching TRBD1 (6 bases). The TCR sequence derives from a man in his fifties or sixties who received an inactivated influenza vaccine. The sample was CD4+ T cells sorted from PBMCs, taken around 25 months after vaccination. The CDR3 DNA is TGTGCCAGCAGGTGGTCCGGGACACTGTACAATGAGCAGTTCTTC. The encoded protein is CASRWSGTLYNEQFF.